This entry describes one T cell receptor beta chain. The study drew its donors from healthy HIV-negative adults without recent acute infections or vaccinations. The split of CD4+ cells yielded CD45RA+ naive and CD45RA-negative memory subsets. These data are taken from a study of shared clonotypes between healthy human individuals. Profiled with immunoSEQ multiplex PCR; TCRdb holds only in-frame clones, not every one. Of 780,000 or so clones listed, over 55% are singletons. V lost 2 bases and J 5 bases, leaving 9 bases between the germline ends. Germline lookup yields CDR1 SGHVS and CDR2 FQNEAQ. The CDR3 runs 13 residues.

The chain is built from TRBV7-8 and TRBJ1-1; perhaps TRBD1 as D (5 bases). This receptor was identified in a young woman in good health. The sequencing sample was made of memory CD4+ T cells sorted from blood. Regarding subset: CD45RA-negative fraction. The CDR3 coding sequence is TGTGCCAGCAGCTTAAATGGGGGGACTGAAGCTTTCTTT. This translates into CASSLNGGTEAFF.